This TCR beta chain came from a study of blood T cell repertoires in COVID-19. Study as a whole: The samples span acute and convalescent COVID-19 from the United States, Italy and Spain. Sample material is recorded as cDNA or gDNA derived from T cells, B-cell-depleted T cells, or PBMCs.

In the authors' workflow: Using reference gene primer amplification, nucleated cell counts were estimated. TCRdb's copy holds only in-frame clones and misses some; the assay was immunoSEQ multiplex PCR. V, J and clone size are those of that table, while D and trimming were read from the DNA. The sample holds some 270,000 clones; more than 85% are singletons and the top ten take around 0.8%. Germline V lookup: CDR1 SGHVS, CDR2 FNYEAQ. The CDR3 consists of 17 residues. V lost 5 bases and J 4 bases, leaving 24 bases between the germline ends. The chain employs TRBV7-6 and TRBJ2-7; D is perhaps TRBD1 (5 bases). The receptor's source is a man aged 25-45 years with acute or convalescent COVID-19. The sequenced material came from peripheral blood. CDR3 region: CASSPSPRQGIKYEQYF. The CDR3 DNA is TGTGCCAGCAGCCCGTCCCCGAGGCAGGGTATAAAATACGAGCAGTACTTC. Based on the CDR3 plus reference TRBV7-6 and TRBJ2-7, the full variable domain is GAGVSQSPRYKVTKRGQDVALRCDPISGHVSLYWYRQALGQGPEFLTYFNYEAQQDKSGLPNDRFSAERPEGSISTLTIQRTEQRDSAMYRCASSPSPRQGIKYEQYFGPGTRLTVT.